Detailed here is one T cell receptor beta chain. The target antigen is unknown. The PCR contained 60 Vbeta and 13 Jbeta primers. Profiling relied on immunoSEQ multiplex PCR, and the TCRdb table lists in-frame clones only, not all of them. The profile shows under 150,000 clones, around four fifths of them singletons. The data are from a study of cytomegalovirus exposure and HLA in healthy donors. Study findings and constraints: Three CMV-associated chains were confirmed in vitro to be specific for CMV antigens. Some V segments (TRBV6-2 and TRBV6-3 among them) were excluded as indistinguishable.

From germline, CDR1 is SGHTA and CDR2 FQGTGA. Trimming pared 4 bases from V and 5 bases from J, leaving 13 bases between. There are 14 residues in the CDR3. The TCR comes from a woman aged 40 to 49 in good health and CMV-seropositive. The chain carries TRBV7-3 and TRBJ2-3; TRBD2 might be the D (6 bases). Source material: PBMCs. Here the CDR3 reads CASSSLPRGDTQYF. The CDR3 bases are TGTGCCAGCAGCTCCCTACCGCGGGGAGATACGCAGTATTTT. The full variable domain, with the rest looked up from reference TRBV7-3 and TRBJ2-3, is GAGVSQTPSNKVTEKGKYVELRCDPISGHTALYWYRQSLGQGPEFLIYFQGTGAADDSGLPNDRFFAVRPEGSVSTLKIQRTERGDSAVYLCASSSLPRGDTQYFGPGTRLTVL.